Below, 20 T cell receptor beta chains from the same sample are listed, as sequenced in a study of T cell responses to AZD1222 COVID-19 vaccine. The assay was immunoSEQ multiplex PCR, and TCRdb's table has in-frame clones only and misses some. The sample has over 85,000 clones; roughly 89% are singletons. This specimen consisted of peripheral blood, obtained 28 days after the second AZD1222 dose. All receptors derive from an adult who received the AZD1222 COVID-19 vaccine.

This sequence joins TRBV7-9 and TRBJ2-7, with unresolved D. The CDR3 contains 13 residues. Per the germline V gene, CDR1 is SEHNR and CDR2 is FQNEAQ (reference sequence). V lost 2 bases and J 2 bases, leaving 7 bases between the germline ends. This chain's CDR3 is CASSLTHTYEQYF. DNA for the CDR3: TGTGCCAGCAGCTTAACACATACCTACGAGCAGTACTTC. The whole variable domain, filled in from reference TRBV7-9 and TRBJ2-7, reads DTGVSQNPRHKITKRGQNVTFRCDPISEHNRLYWYRQTLGQGPEFLTYFQNEAQLEKSRLLSDRFSAERPKGSFSTLEIQRTEQGDSAMYLCASSLTHTYEQYFGPGTRLTVT.

This chain joins TRBV5-4 and TRBJ2-7; D is unclear. CDR3 length equals 12 residues. Germline V gene sequence: CDR1 SGHNT, CDR2 YYREEE (reference sequence). The ends were cut back, 5 bases at V and 7 bases at J, with 13 bases in the middle. The CDR3: CASRQNLGEQYF. CDR3 in DNA: TGTGCCAGCAGGCAAAACCTCGGGGAGCAGTACTTC.

The gene calls are TRBV5-1 and TRBJ2-6, with D tentatively TRBD2 (5 bases). The CDR3 is 16 amino acids. CDR1 SGHRS and CDR2 YFSETQ come from the germline V gene. Trimming stripped 2 bases from V and 2 bases from J, with 11 bases between. In DNA, the CDR3 is TGCGCCAGCAGCTTTGAGGGATTCACTGGGGCCAACGTCCTGACTTTC. This sequence encodes CASSFEGFTGANVLTF.

V and J are TRBV2 and TRBJ1-4; a possible D gene is TRBD1 (5 bases). CDR1 SNHLY and CDR2 FYNNEI come from the germline V gene. This CDR3 has 14 amino acids. The V end lost 3 bases, the J end lost 5 bases, and 10 bases lay between the germline ends. This CDR3 reads CASSDGTRNEKLFF. As DNA, the CDR3 is TGTGCCAGCAGTGATGGGACTAGGAATGAAAAACTGTTTTTT.

The V and J genes are TRBV7-3 and TRBJ1-1; D remains ambiguous. The V gene's germline CDR1 is SGHTA and CDR2 FQGTGA. The ends were cut back, 3 bases at V and 6 bases at J, with 11 bases in the middle. The CDR3 spans 13 residues. The CDR3 DNA sequence: TGTGCCAGCAGCTTCTTCCAAGGCGCTGAAGCTTTCTTT. This sequence encodes CASSFFQGAEAFF.

This rearrangement joins TRBV19 to TRBJ1-5; 7 bases map to TRBD1. The CDR3 covers 14 residues. J was trimmed by 3 bases and V by 6 bases; bases with no gene match: 5. CDR1 is LNHDA and CDR2 is SQIVND in the germline V gene (reference sequence). CDR3 in DNA: TGTGCCAGTAGGGGGGACAGATCCAATCAGCCCCAGCATTTT. This gives the protein CASRGDRSNQPQHF.

The J gene is TRBJ2-7, the V gene TRBV5-5; D is uncertain. V was pared by 0 bases and J by 1 base, with 8 bases between. The CDR3 runs 14 residues. CDR1 is SGHKS and CDR2 is YYEKEE in the germline V gene (reference sequence). CDR3 coding DNA: TGTGCCAGCAGCTTGGTGGGGAATTCCTACGAGCAGTACTTC. Amino acids: CASSLVGNSYEQYF.

CDR3 sequence reads: CASPTDRVIGYTF. The CDR3 bases are TGTGCCAGCCCAACGGACAGGGTAATAGGCTACACCTTC. The V gene is TRBV2, the J gene TRBJ1-2; TRBD1 agrees at 8 bases. With V trimmed by 8 bases and J by 8 bases, 10 bases remained unmatched. CDR3 length equals 13 residues. Germline V gene data show CDR1 as SNHLY and CDR2 as FYNNEI.

The V gene is TRBV2, the J gene TRBJ2-5; no reliable D call. The CDR3 is 15 amino acids. CDR1 and CDR2 (germline): SNHLY, FYNNEI. V lost 6 bases and J lost 0, with 14 bases in between. The CDR3 region has the DNA TGTGCCAGCAGAGGACCGTTAGGAAACCAAGAGACCCAGTACTTC. It translates to CASRGPLGNQETQYF.

The chain carries TRBV27 and TRBJ2-3; D remains unclear. Germline loops: CDR1 MNHEY, CDR2 SMNVEV (reference sequence). Trimming left V 2 bases short and J 5 bases short, with 5 bases between. This CDR3 spans 12 amino acids. DNA for the CDR3: TGTGCCAGCAGTTTAGTGCAAGATACGCAGTATTTT. Translated, it gives CASSLVQDTQYF.

As DNA, the CDR3 is TGTGCCATCAGTGAAGGTGGGTATGAGCAGTTCTTC. Amino acids: CAISEGGYEQFF. J is TRBJ2-1 and V is TRBV10-3, with D unresolved. The germline V gene encodes CDR1 ENHRY and CDR2 SYGVKD. Trimming shortened V by 3 bases and J by 8 bases, and 8 bases separated the two germline ends. This CDR3 comprises 12 residues.

This rearrangement joins TRBV4-2 to TRBJ1-5; D is undetermined. The ends were cut back, 0 bases at V and 5 bases at J, with 5 bases in the middle. The CDR3 is 13 amino acids. Germline CDR1 is LGHNA and CDR2 is YNFKEQ. CDR3 nucleotides: TGTGCCAGCAGCCAAGATGGGGATCAGCCCCAGCATTTT. It is translated as CASSQDGDQPQHF.

The chain recombines TRBV2 with TRBJ1-1; the D is unclear. There are 12 residues in the CDR3. Trimming pared 5 bases from V and 9 bases from J, leaving 13 bases between. Germline V lookup: CDR1 SNHLY, CDR2 FYNNEI. The CDR3 DNA sequence: TGTGCCAGCAGTCAGATCCGGAGTCAAGCTTTCTTT. Residues: CASSQIRSQAFF.

The chain is built from TRBV5-1 and TRBJ2-5; 9 bases agree with TRBD1. Per germline, CDR1 SGHRS and CDR2 YFSETQ. After removal of 3 bases from V and 5 bases from J, the junction contained 5 bases not matched to a gene. The CDR3 is 14 amino acids. The CDR3 reads CASSSGQGRETQYF. Written as DNA, the CDR3 is TGCGCCAGCAGCTCGGGACAGGGCCGGGAGACCCAGTACTTC.

This chain connects TRBV2 to TRBJ1-4; D is ambiguous. This CDR3 region has 16 residues. Germline V gives CDR1 SNHLY, CDR2 FYNNEI. The V end was cut by 8 bases, the J end by 0 bases, with 16 bases between. The CDR3 DNA reads TGTGCCAGCTCCAGGCCTCCCATTGCAACTAATGAAAAACTGTTTTTT. This sequence encodes CASSRPPIATNEKLFF.

This chain links TRBV4-3 with TRBJ1-2, with a tentative D call TRBD1 (5 bases). V dropped 0 bases and J dropped 4 bases, with 12 bases sitting between them. The CDR3 consists of 15 residues. The germline CDR1 and CDR2 sequences are LGHNA and YSLEER. In nucleotides, the CDR3 is TGCGCCAGCAGCCAAGATAAGGGGCGATTCTATGGCTACACCTTC. Its protein is CASSQDKGRFYGYTF.

This chain uses TRBV5-1 with TRBJ1-3, with 8 bases fitting TRBD1. With 1 base clipped from V and 0 bases from J, the junction kept 9 bases outside the gene matches. The germline gives CDR1 SGHRS, CDR2 YFSETQ. There are 18 residues in the CDR3. The CDR3 here is CASSLYPGGLSSGNTIYF. The CDR3 nucleotides read TGCGCCAGCAGCTTGTACCCAGGGGGCCTGAGCTCTGGAAACACCATATATTTT.

The J gene is TRBJ1-1, the V gene TRBV19; 9 positions match TRBD1. V lost 5 bases and J lost 1; bases outside the gene matches: 8. CDR1 and CDR2 (germline): LNHDA, SQIVND (reference sequence). The CDR3 loop spans 16 amino acids. The CDR3: CASSRLGQGRNTEAFF. The CDR3 nucleotides are TGTGCCAGTAGTCGCCTGGGACAGGGAAGGAACACTGAAGCTTTCTTT. Drawing the rest from reference TRBV19 and TRBJ1-1, the complete variable domain is DGGITQSPKYLFRKEGQNVTLSCEQNLNHDAMYWYRQDPGQGLRLIYYSQIVNDFQKGDIAEGYSVSREKKESFPLTVTSAQKNPTAFYLCASSRLGQGRNTEAFFGQGTRLTVV.

The genes are TRBV5-1 and TRBJ2-3; 7 nucleotides align to TRBD1. The trim removed 4 bases at V and 6 bases at J, leaving 14 bases unmatched. Germline CDR1 and CDR2: SGHRS and YFSETQ. The length of the CDR3 is 16 residues. CDR3 DNA sequence: TGCGCCAGCAGCGGAAACAGGGGCAGTGTAGCGGATACGCAGTATTTT. Its protein product is CASSGNRGSVADTQYF.

In this sample, this clone turned up a few times. The chain links TRBV4-1 to TRBJ2-2; the D gene is possibly TRBD1 (6 bases). There are 15 residues in the CDR3. Trimming left V 1 base short and J 4 bases short, with 10 bases between. Germline values: CDR1 MGHRA, CDR2 YSYEKL. In nucleotides, the CDR3 is TGCGCCAGCAGCCAAGTGGGGGCCGGCACCGGGGAGCTGTTTTTT. It codes for CASSQVGAGTGELFF.